The following is a T cell receptor beta chain sequence with its context. This record belongs to a study of blood T cell repertoires in COVID-19. The overall study: T cells, B-cell-depleted T cells, or PBMCs provided the cDNA or gDNA that served as material.

The age range of participants was about 18 to 89 years, with residence in roughly 25 US areas. Participants had their cohort set by participant-reported clinical history. The CDR3 runs to 16 residues. J lost 5 bases, V lost 1 base, and 7 bases had no gene match. CDR1 LGHNA and CDR2 YNFKEQ come from the germline V gene. In the study's own analysis: Amplification of reference gene primers provided the estimated nucleated cell counts. Assay used: immunoSEQ multiplex PCR; TCRdb lists only in-frame clones, some missing. The V and J calls and the clone size are those of that table, but D and trimming were determined from the DNA. The sample holds about 210,000 clones, 70% to 90% seen once.

V usage is TRBV4-2 and J usage is TRBJ2-3; 9 bases align to TRBD1. The sample taken for sequencing was PBMCs or T cells enriched from blood (not recorded which). The TCR sequence derives from a woman aged 25 to 39 who had been exposed to COVID-19. CDR3: CASSQGGQGGLDTQYF. The CDR3 DNA is TGTGCCAGCAGCCAAGGGGGACAGGGTGGGTTAGATACGCAGTATTTT.